One TCR beta chain is described in this entry. Its antigen is as yet unknown. Clones were read by immunoSEQ multiplex PCR, and TCRdb kept only the in-frame ones, dropping some. Of fewer than 1.6 million clones in the sample, approximately 98.5% were seen once. The CDR3 has 13 residues. The J segment lost 6 bases and the V segment lost 6 bases, leaving 8 bases of the junction unmatched. Germline V CDR1 and CDR2: SQVTM, ANQGSEA. This record belongs to a study of shared clonotypes between healthy human individuals. General study findings and limits: When naive CD4 clonotypes were compared across a few donors, approximately 4.9% were shared. The study drew on few donors, limiting represented genetic and exposure-history diversity.

Adults of Caucasian background living in Nashville, Tennessee made up all donors. CD45RA-negative memory and CD45RA+ naive subsets were split from the CD4+ cells. The chain uses TRBV29-1 and TRBJ1-5, with TRBD1 matching 7 bases. Sample: naive CD4+ T cells sorted from blood. Subset of the sample: CD45RA+ positively selected. This TCR came from a man in his thirties or forties in good health. The CDR3 DNA sequence: TGCAGCGTGAAGGGGGCGACTGGTCAGCCCCAGCATTTT. This codes for CSVKGATGQPQHF.